The subject of this entry is one TCR beta chain. Its antigen is not identified. The sample belongs to a study of CD8+ T cells in alopecia areata. Investigators isolated RNA and reverse transcribed it into cDNA to act as the sequencing template. Using immunoSEQ multiplex PCR, the repertoire was profiled, and TCRdb retains in-frame clones only, with some absent. Of over 100,000 clones listed, roughly 55% are singletons. The CDR3 has 15 residues. CDR1 is SGHAT and CDR2 is FQNNGV in the germline V gene. V trimming: 6 bases; J trimming: 7 bases; junction bases outside the gene matches: 11. Stated treatment: oral pan-JAK inhibitor, 5-10 mg twice daily. Study outcomes and limitations: Possibly as an HLA-related effect, TCR sharing across patients appeared less clear than in mice.

This chain joins TRBV11-2 and TRBJ1-5; 8 bases fit TRBD1. The source is a human donor with alopecia areata. Here the sequenced sample was CD8+ T cells sorted from blood, taken at week 24, from a patient treated with tofacitinib. Written as DNA, the CDR3 is TGTGCCAGCAGTTCCAAGACAGGGGCTAGGCAGCCCCAGCATTTT. This gives the protein CASSSKTGARQPQHF.